The 23 T cell receptor beta chains below were found in one sample sequenced in a study of response to subunit inactivated influenza vaccine. TCRdb processed the RT-PCR reads anew with MiXCR; each CDR3 protein has one entry. The repertoire consists of about 570,000 distinct CDR3 sequences, with 10% to 12% occurring once and the leading ten covering roughly 11%. Separately, the same data were catalogued under a study of T cells expressing NK-cell markers. Per that study: For TCR beta, cDNA was produced by 5'RACE template switching with UMIs.

Here the sequenced sample was PBMCs from blood, taken on the day of vaccination. The receptors stem from a man aged 45 to 65 who received an inactivated influenza vaccine.

This clonotype showed up just a few times. The chain couples TRBV20-1 to TRBJ2-3; D might be TRBD1 (5 bases). The CDR3 sequence is 13 residues long. V shed 6 bases and J shed 0 bases, with 10 bases lying between them. Germline CDR1 DFQATT, CDR2 SNEGSKA (reference sequence). The DNA of the CDR3 is TGCAGTGCAGCCAGGGATAGCACAGATACGCAGTATTTT. Its translation is CSAARDSTDTQYF.

The rearrangement joins TRBV21-1 to TRBJ2-7; no check of the table's D call, TRBD2, against the DNA was made. TRBV21-1 is reported as a pseudogene. The CDR3 loop spans 15 amino acids. CDR3 loop: CASSNITSGTYEQYF. The CDR3 nucleotides read TGTGCCAGCAGCAATATCACTAGCGGGACCTACGAGCAGTACTTC.

The V gene is TRBV18, the J gene TRBJ2-1; TRBD2 matches at 7 bases. In germline, CDR1 is KGHSH, CDR2 LQKENI. Trimming at V came to 3 bases and at J to 4 bases, leaving 9 bases not matched to a gene. The CDR3 loop spans 16 amino acids. CDR3 sequence: CASSPIGGLGYNEQFF. The CDR3 coding sequence is TGTGCCAGCTCACCCATCGGGGGGTTAGGGTACAATGAGCAGTTCTTC.

The rearrangement joins TRBV28 to TRBJ2-7; a weak D match, TRBD2 (5 bases). V was shortened by 6 bases and J by 4 bases, with 13 bases between the two germline ends. The germline V gene encodes CDR1 MDHEN and CDR2 SYDVKM. This CDR3 is built from 13 residues. As DNA, the CDR3 is TGTGCCAGCAGCCGACCGACTAAATACGAGCAGTACTTC. Protein sequence: CASSRPTKYEQYF.

This clonotype was found many times. The chain uses TRBV29-1 and TRBJ2-1; D remains unclear. The V gene lost 4 bases and the J gene lost 9 bases, with 10 bases spanning the gap. The CDR3 extends over 11 amino acids. In germline, CDR1 is SQVTM, CDR2 ANQGSEA. The CDR3 DNA sequence: TGCAGCGTTGGAGTAATCACTGAGCAGTTCTTC. It codes for CSVGVITEQFF.

V usage is TRBV20-1 and J usage is TRBJ2-3; D unresolved. This CDR3 is built from 13 residues. The V and J ends lost 4 bases and 2 bases respectively, with 10 bases between them. CDR1 is DFQATT, CDR2 SNEGSKA, per germline (reference sequence). In DNA, the CDR3 is TGCAGTGCTATCGCGACTCCCACAGATACGCAGTATTTT. It codes for CSAIATPTDTQYF.

This clonotype was seen ten or more times. At one of its ends the junction is not consistent with the germline gene, which may arise from a read error. V is TRBV7-7 and J is TRBJ2-3, with 9 bases lining up with TRBD1. Germline-derived CDR1 and CDR2 are SSHAT and FNYEAQ (reference sequence). This CDR3 region has 15 residues. DNA of the CDR3: TGTGCTAGCAGCTTAGGGACAGGGTCGTTAGATACGCAGTATTTT. Protein: CASSLGTGSLDTQYF.

This sequence joins TRBV20-1 and TRBJ2-5, with D perhaps being TRBD1 or TRBD2 (7 bases each). Germline-derived CDR1 and CDR2 are DFQATT and SNEGSKA (reference sequence). The ends were cut back, 1 base at V and 2 bases at J, with 17 bases in the middle. The CDR3 extends over 16 amino acids. This chain's CDR3 is CSARARIRGGQETQYF. The CDR3 region has the DNA TGCAGTGCTAGAGCCCGCATCAGGGGGGGGCAAGAGACCCAGTACTTC.

The gene calls are TRBV28 and TRBJ2-2; the match to TRBD1 covers 7 bases. The CDR3 is 14 amino acids. V dropped 7 bases and J dropped 4; count of bases not matched to a gene: 6. CDR1 is MDHEN, CDR2 SYDVKM, per germline. DNA for the CDR3: TGTGCCAGCATGGGGACAGAACCCACCGGGGAGCTGTTTTTT. Residues: CASMGTEPTGELFF.

This chain uses TRBV5-1 with TRBJ2-5, with 13 bases identical to TRBD2. The CDR3 covers 16 residues. The V gene's germline CDR1 is SGHRS and CDR2 YFSETQ. The V gene end was trimmed by 1 base and the J gene end by 5 bases; junction bases not matched to a gene: 5. This CDR3 is CASSLRTSGSGETQYF. The CDR3 bases are TGCGCCAGCAGCTTGAGGACTAGCGGGAGTGGGGAGACCCAGTACTTC. The variable domain in full, completed from reference TRBV5-1 and TRBJ2-5, reads KAGVTQTPRYLIKTRGQQVTLSCSPISGHRSVSWYQQTPGQGLQFLFEYFSETQRNKGNFPGRFSGRQFSNSRSEMNVSTLELGDSALYLCASSLRTSGSGETQYFGPGTRLLVL.

V is TRBV30 and J is TRBJ2-3; either TRBD1 or TRBD2 may supply D (6 bases each). The CDR3 covers 14 residues. CDR1 is GTSNPN and CDR2 is SVGIG in the germline V gene (reference sequence). The V gene lost 0 bases and the J gene lost 4 bases, with 11 bases spanning the gap. CDR3 protein: CAWSVGRGPDTQYF. The CDR3 nucleotides read TGTGCCTGGAGTGTAGGCCGGGGGCCAGATACGCAGTATTTT.

The table lists this clonotype with a few counts. The rearrangement links TRBV3-1 to TRBJ2-3, with 13 bases aligning to TRBD2. The length of the CDR3 is 17 residues. Germline V CDR1 and CDR2: LGHDT, YNNKEL (reference sequence). V trimming: 5 bases; J trimming: 3 bases; junction bases outside the gene matches: 8. The CDR3 nucleotides are TGTGCCAGCAGCTGGGGACTAGCGGGACGTAGTACAGATACGCAGTATTTT. This translates into CASSWGLAGRSTDTQYF.

The V gene is TRBV3-1, the J gene TRBJ2-5; possible D gene TRBD1, 6 bases. The CDR3 has 16 residues. CDR1 and CDR2 (germline): LGHDT, YNNKEL (reference sequence). Trimming cost V 2 bases and J 6 bases, with 19 bases left between them. CDR3 in DNA: TGTGCCAGCAGCCAACCTATGGACAGAAATGAAAAGACCCAGTACTTC. Amino acids: CASSQPMDRNEKTQYF.

The chain joins TRBV5-1 to TRBJ2-1, with TRBD1 identical over 10 bases. Unmatched junction bases numbered 8, after V lost 2 bases and J lost 9 bases. Germline CDR1 and CDR2: SGHRS and YFSETQ. This CDR3 has 15 residues. This chain's CDR3 is CASSFSGQGRSEQFF. CDR3 nucleotide sequence: TGCGCCAGCAGCTTTTCGGGACAGGGGAGGAGTGAGCAGTTCTTC.

This clonotype showed up just a few times. This chain joins TRBV14 and TRBJ2-5; D could derive from TRBD1 or TRBD2 (5 bases each). Trimming took 3 bases from V and 1 from J, leaving 15 bases between them. The CDR3 totals 16 residues. The germline V gene has CDR1 SGHDN and CDR2 FVKESK. As DNA, the CDR3 is TGTGCCAGCAGCCAGGTAACAGGAGGCTTCCAAGAGACCCAGTACTTC. This sequence encodes CASSQVTGGFQETQYF.

This chain uses TRBV20-1 with TRBJ1-4, with D unresolved. CDR3 length: 14 amino acids. V was pared by 1 base and J by 7 bases, with 13 bases between. Germline V gene lookup returns CDR1 DFQATT and CDR2 SNEGSKA (reference sequence). The CDR3 here is CSARGRYTIEKLFF. CDR3 coding DNA: TGCAGTGCTAGAGGCCGGTACACGATTGAAAAACTGTTTTTT.

This clonotype has just a few counts. V usage is TRBV28 and J usage is TRBJ2-5; maybe TRBD2 (6 bases). The CDR3 is 16 residues long. V shed 6 bases and J shed 0 bases, with 17 bases lying between them. Germline CDR1 is MDHEN and CDR2 is SYDVKM. The CDR3 sequence: CASSYGLLGNQETQYF. CDR3 coding DNA: TGTGCCAGCAGCTACGGACTATTGGGGAACCAAGAGACCCAGTACTTC.

This chain links TRBV7-2 with TRBJ2-5; the D gene is possibly TRBD1 (6 bases). The CDR3 spans 16 residues. Trimming removed 0 bases from V and 0 bases from J, with 11 bases in between. Looked up from germline, CDR1 is SGHTA and CDR2 is FQGNSA. The DNA for the CDR3 is TGTGCCAGCAGCTTAGCCGGACAGATTCACCAAGAGACCCAGTACTTC. As protein: CASSLAGQIHQETQYF.

This chain joins TRBV5-1 and TRBJ2-2, with 11 bases identical to TRBD1. After removal of 3 bases from V and 9 bases from J, the junction contained 4 bases not matched to a gene. Germline-derived CDR1 and CDR2 are SGHRS and YFSETQ. The CDR3 length is 14 residues. CDR3 nucleotides: TGCGCCAGCAGCTCCGGACAGGGGGCGAGGGAGCTGTTTTTT. Amino acid sequence: CASSSGQGARELFF.

The chain combines TRBV2 with TRBJ1-5, with TRBD1 as a possible D gene (5 bases). Germline-derived CDR1 and CDR2 are SNHLY and FYNNEI. V lost 7 bases to trimming and J lost 3 bases, with 10 bases between them. This CDR3 region has 13 residues. The CDR3 region has the DNA TGTGCCAGCAAGAGGGACTACAATCAGCCCCAGCATTTT. This encodes CASKRDYNQPQHF.

This clonotype was counted ten times or more. The V call is TRBV29-1, the J call TRBJ2-1, with 11 bases identical to TRBD1. This CDR3 is 13 amino acids long. The V gene end was trimmed by 5 bases and the J gene end by 5 bases; junction bases not matched to a gene: 2. Germline CDR1 is SQVTM and CDR2 is ANQGSEA. CDR3 loop: CSVRDRGDNEQFF. CDR3 nucleotide sequence: TGCAGCGTTAGGGACAGGGGGGACAATGAGCAGTTCTTC.

This clonotype was recorded at least ten times. The chain joins TRBV7-8 to TRBJ2-7; D remains unclear. Germline assignment: CDR1 SGHVS and CDR2 FQNEAQ. This CDR3 comprises 14 residues. The V gene lost 1 base and the J gene lost 1 base, with 8 bases spanning the gap. The CDR3: CASSLVAASYEQYF. The CDR3, as DNA: TGTGCCAGCAGCTTAGTGGCAGCGTCCTACGAGCAGTACTTC.

This clonotype is a singleton in its sample. V is TRBV30 and J is TRBJ1-1; TRBD1 agrees at 9 bases. V lost 0 bases and J lost 2; bases outside the gene matches: 13. Germline assignment: CDR1 GTSNPN and CDR2 SVGIG (reference sequence). The CDR3 contains 18 residues. CDR3 sequence reads: CAWSVSPFGQGTNTEAFF. CDR3 bases: TGTGCCTGGAGTGTAAGTCCGTTCGGACAGGGGACCAACACTGAAGCTTTCTTT.